Below, 24 T cell receptor beta chains from the same sample are listed, as sequenced in a study of glioma-infiltrating T cells. The iRepertoire nested amplicon-rescue multiplex PCR amplified TCR alpha and beta CDR3s from RNA. MiXCR, applied by TCRdb to the multiplex PCR reads, yields one record per CDR3 protein. The sample lists around 10,000 distinct CDR3 sequences, roughly 53% occurring once. The sequencing input was glioma tissue, nonneoplastic brain tissue, or PBMCs (not recorded which). Receptors originate from a human donor with low-grade glioma or glioblastoma, undergoing nonglioma brain surgery, or in good health (not recorded which).

The rearrangement joins TRBV28 to TRBJ1-1; D not resolved. Between the trimmed V and J ends, which lost 8 bases and 7 bases, there was a span of 17 bases. The CDR3 contains 13 residues. CDR1 and CDR2 from the germline V gene are MDHEN and SYDVKM. CDR3 DNA sequence: TGTGCCAGCGTGGGATCGATGAAAAATGAAGCTTTCTTT. Translation gives CASVGSMKNEAFF.

This chain links TRBV6-5 with TRBJ1-2; 7 bases match TRBD1. CDR1 is MNHEY, CDR2 SVGAGI, per germline. Losses at the gene ends were 6 bases for V and 8 bases for J; bases not matched to a gene: 15. CDR3 size: 15 residues. The CDR3 bases are TGTGCCAGCAGAACAGACAGGGAGTTCATCTACGGCTACACCTTC. The encoded protein is CASRTDREFIYGYTF.

The CDR3 DNA sequence: TGTGCCACCAGCGGAAACCAGGACCTAACCGGGGAAGATACGCAGTATTTT. Protein: CATSGNQDLTGEDTQYF. This chain links TRBV15 with TRBJ2-3; maybe TRBD2 (5 bases). Germline CDR1 is LNHNV and CDR2 is YYDKDF (reference sequence). The V gene lost 5 bases and the J gene lost 5 bases, with 23 bases spanning the gap. The CDR3 sequence is 17 residues long.

This clonotype appeared many times. Possible read error: a much larger clone is one base away. The chain uses TRBV27 and TRBJ2-1; no clear D gene. The germline gives CDR1 MNHEY, CDR2 SMNVEV (reference sequence). There are 13 residues in the CDR3. V was shortened by 4 bases and J by 9 bases, with 13 bases between the two germline ends. CDR3 in DNA: TGTGCCAGCAGTTATACGAACAACAGTGAGCAGTTCTTC. This codes for CASSYTNNSEQFF.

Regarding this clonotype: The junction shows a germline mismatch at one end, possibly a read error. The gene calls are TRBV7-6 and TRBJ2-3, with D possibly TRBD2 on 6 matching bases. The CDR3 runs to 15 residues. CDR1 and CDR2 from the germline V gene are SGHVS and FNYEAQ. In DNA form, the CDR3 reads TGTGCCAGCAGCCAGACCCCACGGAGGGAGGATACGAAGTATTTT. Its translation is CASSQTPRREDTKYF.

This chain uses TRBV6-5 with TRBJ2-1; 7 bases align to TRBD2. Germline CDR1 and CDR2: MNHEY and SVGAGI. The junction had 17 bases not matched to a gene; V was cut back by 2 bases and J by 4 bases. The CDR3 has 19 residues. The CDR3 region has the DNA TGTGCCAGCAGTTACAATATCGGTCTAGCGGTAGCTCGTTACAATGAGCAGTTCTTC. Translated, it gives CASSYNIGLAVARYNEQFF.

The rearrangement links TRBV28 to TRBJ2-3; TRBD2 is a possible D gene (6 bases). V lost 6 bases and J lost 6, with 28 bases in between. The CDR3 has 18 amino acids. Germline V lookup: CDR1 MDHEN, CDR2 SYDVKM. The CDR3 nucleotides are TGTGCCAGCAGATTGCCCGGAATAGCGGCGTCAATTTATGATACGCAGTATTTT. It is translated as CASRLPGIAASIYDTQYF.

This clonotype is medium-sized by share. CDR3 nucleotides: TGTGCCAGCAGACCACTAGCAGACGGAACCCGAGAGCAGTTCTTC. Amino acid sequence: CASRPLADGTREQFF. The chain recombines TRBV6-1 with TRBJ2-1; D perhaps matches TRBD2 (6 bases). V lost 6 bases and J 10 bases, leaving 22 bases between the germline ends. Germline CDR1 MNHNS, CDR2 SASEGT. This CDR3 is built from 15 residues.

This clonotype was observed many times. A read error may explain this, as a much larger clone is one base away. The rearrangement links TRBV24-1 to TRBJ2-7; perhaps TRBD2 as D (5 bases). The V gene lost 10 bases and the J gene lost 6 bases, with 15 bases spanning the gap. Germline assignment: CDR1 KGHDR and CDR2 SFDVKD. The CDR3 contains 12 residues. This CDR3 is CATLRRFSEQYF. In DNA form, the CDR3 reads TGTGCCACTCTAAGGAGGTTCTCCGAGCAGTACTTC.

V gene TRBV4-2 combines with J gene TRBJ2-1, with 11 bases matching TRBD2. Germline CDR1 LGHNA, CDR2 YNFKEQ. The CDR3 contains 14 residues. J lost 8 bases, V lost 4 bases, and 4 bases had no gene match. Written as DNA, the CDR3 is TGTGCCAGCAGCCCACTAGCGGGAGTATATGAGCAGTTCTTC. Encoded protein: CASSPLAGVYEQFF.

This clonotype has ten or more counts. The V gene is TRBV5-1, the J gene TRBJ2-1; 8 nucleotides line up with TRBD2. The CDR3 length is 17 residues. The J segment lost 0 bases and the V segment lost 0 bases, leaving 5 bases of the junction unmatched. In germline, CDR1 is SGHRS, CDR2 YFSETQ. CDR3 region: CASSLAKSGSSYNEQFF. CDR3 coding DNA: TGCGCCAGCAGCTTGGCCAAGAGCGGGAGCTCCTACAATGAGCAGTTCTTC. Together with reference TRBV5-1 and TRBJ2-1, the CDR3 gives the full variable domain: KAGVTQTPRYLIKTRGQQVTLSCSPISGHRSVSWYQQTPGQGLQFLFEYFSETQRNKGNFPGRFSGRQFSNSRSEMNVSTLELGDSALYLCASSLAKSGSSYNEQFFGPGTRLTVL.

In this sample, this clonotype is medium-sized. The chain carries TRBV7-6 and TRBJ2-7; D gene unclear. The germline V gene encodes CDR1 SGHVS and CDR2 FNYEAQ. Trimming took off 5 bases at V and 4 bases at J, with 9 bases between the two ends. The CDR3 length is 12 residues. The CDR3 reads CASSDSGYEQYF. CDR3 nucleotides: TGTGCCAGCAGCGATAGTGGGTACGAGCAGTACTTC.

With regard to this clonotype: One end of the junction does not line up with germline, which may come from a read error. The genes are TRBV28 and TRBJ2-1; weak D call: TRBD2 (5 bases). Germline CDR1 MDHEN, CDR2 SYDVKM. The CDR3 is 15 residues long. The CDR3 DNA reads as TGTGCCAGCCTCCCGGGGAGAGGGAAAAACAATGAGAAGTTCTTC. Translating gives CASLPGRGKNNEKFF.

The V call is TRBV15, the J call TRBJ1-5, with D maybe TRBD1 (6 bases). This CDR3 is 12 amino acids long. The V gene lost 6 bases and the J gene lost 6 bases, with 9 bases spanning the gap. The germline CDR1 and CDR2 sequences are LNHNV and YYDKDF (reference sequence). The DNA of the CDR3 is TGTGCCACCAGAGGACAGTCTCAGCCCCAGCATTTT. Translated: CATRGQSQPQHF. The full variable domain, rest sourced from reference TRBV15 and TRBJ1-5, is DAMVIQNPRYQVTQFGKPVTLSCSQTLNHNVMYWYQQKSSQAPKLLFHYYDKDFNNEADTPDNFQSRRPNTSFCFLDIRSPGLGDTAMYLCATRGQSQPQHFGDGTRLSIL.

The chain recombines TRBV28 with TRBJ2-7; tentatively, D is TRBD2 (6 bases). Looked up from germline, CDR1 is MDHEN and CDR2 is SYDVKM. The CDR3 extends over 15 amino acids. The CDR3 spells CAGSLLGGPLYKQYF. As DNA, the CDR3 is TGTGCAGGCAGTTTATTAGGAGGGCCATTGTACAAGCAGTACTTC.

This clonotype is medium-sized within its sample. The chain recombines TRBV2 with TRBJ2-7; D not certain. V shed 8 bases and J shed 1 base, with 6 bases lying between them. Germline CDR1 reads SNHLY; CDR2 reads FYNNEI. This CDR3 region has 11 residues. The CDR3 protein is CASGNSYEQYF. The CDR3 bases are TGTGCCAGCGGGAATTCCTACGAGCAGTACTTC.

This chain uses TRBV20-1 with TRBJ2-7; D is uncertain. The CDR3 sequence is 11 residues long. V dropped 1 base and J dropped 10 bases, with 11 bases sitting between them. CDR1 is DFQATT, CDR2 SNEGSKA, per germline (reference sequence). CDR3 nucleotides: TGCAGTGCTAGAGGTCAGCTAATTCAGTACTTC. Translating gives CSARGQLIQYF.

Note on this clonotype: Compared with germline, one end of the junction differs, possibly owing to a read error. The genes are TRBV2 and TRBJ2-1; the D is unclear. Germline CDR1 and CDR2: SNHLY and FYNNEI. The CDR3 is made up of 16 amino acids. The CDR3 loop reads CASSEAGIAPYNEKFF. The CDR3 DNA follows: TGTGCCAGCAGTGAAGCCGGAATAGCCCCCTACAATGAGAAGTTCTTC.

The V call is TRBV6-5, the J call TRBJ1-1; D call uncertain. Germline CDR1 MNHEY, CDR2 SVGAGI. The ends were cut back, 0 bases at V and 2 bases at J, with 7 bases in the middle. The CDR3 loop spans 14 amino acids. For the CDR3, the DNA is TGTGCCAGCAGTTACTCGCAGCCTAACACTGAAGCTTTCTTT. Encoded protein: CASSYSQPNTEAFF.

V usage is TRBV27 and J usage is TRBJ1-1; possibly TRBD1 for D (5 bases). Germline V gene data show CDR1 as MNHEY and CDR2 as SMNVEV (reference sequence). The germline V and J ends were trimmed by 7 bases and 4 bases, with 19 bases remaining between them. The CDR3 has 15 amino acids. The CDR3: CASTLDQGSFTEAFF. The CDR3 DNA reads as TGTGCCAGCACCCTGGACCAGGGTAGTTTCACTGAAGCTTTCTTT.

The chain couples TRBV3-1 to TRBJ2-1; 9 nucleotides agree with TRBD2. Per germline, CDR1 LGHDT and CDR2 YNNKEL (reference sequence). The CDR3 totals 15 residues. CDR3 sequence (DNA): TGTGTTAGCATCCAAGTAGGCGGGAGGGCCTATGAGCAGTTCTTC. Translating gives CVSIQVGGRAYEQFF.

Sample share makes this clonotype medium-sized. Possible read error: a much larger clone is one base away. The chain employs TRBV20-1 and TRBJ2-5; D remains ambiguous. V was trimmed by 2 bases and J by 5 bases, leaving 12 bases between them. This CDR3 contains 13 residues. Per the germline V gene, CDR1 is DFQATT and CDR2 is SNEGSKA (reference sequence). The CDR3 coding sequence is TGCAGTGCTAGAAGCTCAGTAGAGGAGACCCAGTACTTC. Translating it yields CSARSSVEETQYF.

With regard to this clonotype: One end of the junction varies from germline; a read error may be responsible. The rearrangement uses TRBV27 and TRBJ2-1, with 13 bases aligning to TRBD2. CDR3 length: 14 residues. Germline V gene sequence: CDR1 MNHEY, CDR2 SMNVEV (reference sequence). The CDR3 coding sequence is TGTGCCAGCAGCTATGGACTAGCGGGAGATTTGCAGTCCTTC. This codes for CASSYGLAGDLQSF.

The chain is built from TRBV28 and TRBJ2-1, with no clear D. Germline-derived CDR1 and CDR2 are MDHEN and SYDVKM. The CDR3 consists of 14 residues. V was pared by 10 bases and J by 2 bases, with 15 bases between. CDR3 coding DNA: TGTGCCACAGGAGAAGTAGGCGCCTACAATGAGCAGTTCTTC. Residues: CATGEVGAYNEQFF.